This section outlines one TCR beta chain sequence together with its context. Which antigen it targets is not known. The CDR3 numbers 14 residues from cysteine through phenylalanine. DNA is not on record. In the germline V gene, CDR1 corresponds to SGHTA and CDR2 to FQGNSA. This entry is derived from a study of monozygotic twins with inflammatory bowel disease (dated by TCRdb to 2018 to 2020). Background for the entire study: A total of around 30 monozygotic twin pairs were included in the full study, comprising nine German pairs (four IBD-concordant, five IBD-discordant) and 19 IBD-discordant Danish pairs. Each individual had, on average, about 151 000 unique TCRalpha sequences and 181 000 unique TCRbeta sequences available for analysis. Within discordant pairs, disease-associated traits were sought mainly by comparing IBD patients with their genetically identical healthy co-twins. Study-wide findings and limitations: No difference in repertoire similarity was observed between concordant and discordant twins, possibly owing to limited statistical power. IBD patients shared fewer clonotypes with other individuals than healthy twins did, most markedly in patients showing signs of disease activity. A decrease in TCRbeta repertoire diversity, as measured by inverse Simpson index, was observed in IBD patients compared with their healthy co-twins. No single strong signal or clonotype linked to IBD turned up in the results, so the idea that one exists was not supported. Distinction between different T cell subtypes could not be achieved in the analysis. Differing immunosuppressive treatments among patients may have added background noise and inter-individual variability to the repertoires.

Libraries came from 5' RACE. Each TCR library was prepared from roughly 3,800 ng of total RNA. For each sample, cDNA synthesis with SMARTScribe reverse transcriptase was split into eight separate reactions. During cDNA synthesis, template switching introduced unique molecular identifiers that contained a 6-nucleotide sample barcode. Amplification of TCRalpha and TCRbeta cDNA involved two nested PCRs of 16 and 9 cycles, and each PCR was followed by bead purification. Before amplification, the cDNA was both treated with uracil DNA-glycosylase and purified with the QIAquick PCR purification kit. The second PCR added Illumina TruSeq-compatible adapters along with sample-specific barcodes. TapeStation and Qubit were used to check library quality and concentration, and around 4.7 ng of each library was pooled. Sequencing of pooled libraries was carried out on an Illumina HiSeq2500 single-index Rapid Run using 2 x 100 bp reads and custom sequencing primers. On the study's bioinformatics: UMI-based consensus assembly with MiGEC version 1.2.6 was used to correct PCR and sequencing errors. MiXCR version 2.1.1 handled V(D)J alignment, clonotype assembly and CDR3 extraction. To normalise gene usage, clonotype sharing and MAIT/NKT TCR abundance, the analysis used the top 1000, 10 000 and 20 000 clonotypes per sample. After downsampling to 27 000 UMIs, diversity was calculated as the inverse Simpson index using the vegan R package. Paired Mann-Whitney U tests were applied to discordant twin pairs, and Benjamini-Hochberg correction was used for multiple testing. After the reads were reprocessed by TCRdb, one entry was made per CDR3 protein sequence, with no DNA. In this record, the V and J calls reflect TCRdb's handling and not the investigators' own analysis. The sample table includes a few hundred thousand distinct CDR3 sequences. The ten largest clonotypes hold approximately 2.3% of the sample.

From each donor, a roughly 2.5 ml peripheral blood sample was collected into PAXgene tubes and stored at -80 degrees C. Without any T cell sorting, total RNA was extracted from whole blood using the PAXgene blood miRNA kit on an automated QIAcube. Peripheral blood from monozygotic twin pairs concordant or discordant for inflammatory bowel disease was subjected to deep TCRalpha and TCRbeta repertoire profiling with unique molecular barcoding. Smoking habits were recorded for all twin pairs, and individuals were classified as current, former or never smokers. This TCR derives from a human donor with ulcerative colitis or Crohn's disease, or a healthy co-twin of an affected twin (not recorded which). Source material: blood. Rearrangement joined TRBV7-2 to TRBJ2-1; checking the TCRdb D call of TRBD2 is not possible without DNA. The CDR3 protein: CASTREVWYNEQFF. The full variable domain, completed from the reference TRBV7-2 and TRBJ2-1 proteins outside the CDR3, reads GAGVSQSPSNKVTEKGKDVELRCDPISGHTALYWYRQSLGQGLEFLIYFQGNSAPDKSGLPSDRFSAERTGGSVSTLTIQRTQQEDSAVYLCASTREVWYNEQFFGPGTRLTVL.